The 22 T cell receptor beta chains below were found in one sample sequenced in a study of Graves' ophthalmopathy and Graves' hyperthyroidism. Amplification of TCR beta CDR3 regions used RNA transcripts. HTBI-primed first-round RT-PCR preceded second-round multiplex PCR. Each CDR3 protein is one row after TCRdb ran MiXCR on the multiplex PCR reads. The data hold hundreds of thousands of distinct CDR3 sequences, with roughly 21% observed a single time. Specimen: peripheral blood. These receptors were taken from a woman aged 18-29 years with stable Graves' hyperthyroidism.

This clonotype has ten or more counts. CDR3 loop: CASSLGTETYQPQHF. For the CDR3, the DNA is TGCGCCAGCAGCCTGGGGACGGAAACCTATCAGCCCCAGCATTTT. V and J are TRBV5-1 and TRBJ1-5, with TRBD1 as a possible D gene (5 bases). The CDR3 runs 15 residues. The germline gives CDR1 SGHRS, CDR2 YFSETQ. V dropped 4 bases and J dropped 5 bases, with 16 bases sitting between them.

At least ten counts were recorded for this clonotype. This chain joins TRBV30 and TRBJ2-7, with D tentatively TRBD2 (5 bases). V was clipped by 5 bases and J by 3 bases, with 11 bases between them. Germline CDR1 GTSNPN, CDR2 SVGIG (reference sequence). The CDR3 contains 12 residues. CDR3 nucleotide sequence: TGTGCCTGGGTTAGCGACAACTACGAGCAGTACTTC. Translated: CAWVSDNYEQYF. Supplemented by reference TRBV30 and TRBJ2-7, the full variable domain reads SQTIHQWPATLVQPVGSPLSLECTVEGTSNPNLYWYRQAAGRGLQLLFYSVGIGQISSEVPQNLSASRPQDRQFILSSKKLLLSDSGFYLCAWVSDNYEQYFGPGTRLTVT.

The chain recombines TRBV20-1 with TRBJ2-7; possible D gene TRBD1, 5 bases. V shed 0 bases and J shed 2 bases, with 8 bases lying between them. Germline V gives CDR1 DFQATT, CDR2 SNEGSKA (reference sequence). CDR3 length: 13 amino acids. The CDR3 DNA follows: TGCAGTGCTAGAGACCAGGGTACCTACGAGCAGTACTTC. This sequence encodes CSARDQGTYEQYF.

The chain is built from TRBV12-3 or TRBV12-4 and TRBJ1-1; TRBD1 matches 8 bases. V trimming: 6 bases; J trimming: 4 bases; junction bases outside the gene matches: 10. There are 15 residues in the CDR3. The DNA of the CDR3 is TGTGCCAGCAGCCTACGGACAGGGAAGGTCACTGAAGCTTTCTTT. Translating gives CASSLRTGKVTEAFF.

The rearrangement uses TRBV11-2 and TRBJ1-1; 9 bases line up with TRBD1. The CDR3 contains 15 residues. CDR1 SGHAT and CDR2 FQNNGV come from the germline V gene. V lost 6 bases and J lost 1; bases outside the gene matches: 6. In DNA, the CDR3 is TGTGCCAGCAGAGCCGGGACAGGGACGAACACTGAAGCTTTCTTT. Protein sequence: CASRAGTGTNTEAFF.

This clonotype was observed at least ten times. The chain uses TRBV12-3 or TRBV12-4 and TRBJ1-3, with a tentative D call TRBD1 (6 bases). V lost 1 base, J lost 9 bases, and 13 bases lay in between. The CDR3 contains 14 residues. DNA for the CDR3: TGTGCCAGCAGTTTAGAACAGGGCCGCTTCACCATATATTTT. Its translation is CASSLEQGRFTIYF.

This clonotype was observed many times. Here the CDR3 omits its conserved ending phenylalanine or tryptophan, so a read error is the likely source. CDR3 DNA: TGTGCCAGCAGCTTAGGTCCGTGGTACACCGTC. Translation gives CASSLGPWYTV. This chain links TRBV7-9 with TRBJ1-2; no firm D call. The CDR3 has 11 residues. The V end was cut by 1 base, the J end by 11 bases, with 8 bases between. Germline CDR1 reads SEHNR; CDR2 reads FQNEAQ (reference sequence).

As for this clonotype: Its ends do not fully match the called genes, so a read error is possible. J is TRBJ2-7 and V is TRBV20-1, with D possibly being TRBD1 (6 bases). Germline values: CDR1 DFQATT, CDR2 SNEGSKA (reference sequence). The CDR3 is 13 residues long. CDR3 sequence: CSARVGQSYDQYF. CDR3 DNA sequence: TGCAGTGCTAGAGTTGGACAGTCCTACGATCAGTACTTC.

This clonotype was seen many times. The chain carries TRBV6-2 or TRBV6-3 and TRBJ2-3; D perhaps matches TRBD1 (6 bases). CDR3 length: 17 amino acids. Trimming removed 6 bases at V and 0 bases at J, with 19 bases between. CDR1 is MNHEY and CDR2 is SVGEGT in the germline V gene. The DNA of the CDR3 is TGTGCCAGCAGCCAACAGAAAGGGGGAATTAGCACAGATACGCAGTATTTT. This encodes CASSQQKGGISTDTQYF.

This clonotype was observed at least ten times. The V gene is TRBV28, the J gene TRBJ2-2; TRBD2 matches 14 bases. CDR1 MDHEN and CDR2 SYDVKM come from the germline V gene. The junction had 9 bases not matched to a gene; V was cut back by 3 bases and J by 6 bases. This CDR3 spans 18 amino acids. CDR3 amino acids: CASSFPQGLAGAAGELFF. The CDR3 bases are TGTGCCAGCAGTTTTCCGCAGGGACTAGCGGGAGCGGCCGGGGAGCTGTTTTTT.

This clonotype occurred many times. The genes are TRBV9 and TRBJ1-3, with 11 bases that match TRBD1. V shed 4 bases and J 8 bases; nucleotides not matched to a gene: 8. Germline CDR1 is SGDLS and CDR2 is YYNGEE. The CDR3 runs 15 residues. The CDR3 spells CASSMEGTGGYTIYF. The CDR3 DNA reads TGTGCCAGCAGCATGGAAGGGACAGGGGGTTACACCATATATTTT.

V is TRBV6-1 and J is TRBJ1-1, with 10 bases matching TRBD1. CDR3 length: 15 amino acids. Germline CDR1 is MNHNS and CDR2 is SASEGT. The trim removed 8 bases at V and 0 bases at J, leaving 6 bases unmatched. The DNA for the CDR3 is TGTGCCAGCCCATCCGGGACAGGGGTGAACACTGAAGCTTTCTTT. Encoded protein: CASPSGTGVNTEAFF.

In this sample, this clonotype turned up many times. The chain couples TRBV5-1 to TRBJ2-7; possible D gene TRBD2, 5 bases. Germline values: CDR1 SGHRS, CDR2 YFSETQ. This CDR3 has 15 amino acids. Trimming stripped 7 bases from V and 3 bases from J, with 20 bases between. CDR3 DNA: TGCGCCAGCTTTCTGCGGGTCCTCCTGAGCTACGAGCAGTACTTC. It is translated as CASFLRVLLSYEQYF.

The table lists this clonotype with many counts. V gene TRBV19 combines with J gene TRBJ2-5; 8 bases agree with TRBD2. CDR1 and CDR2 from the germline V gene are LNHDA and SQIVND (reference sequence). Trimming removed 5 bases from V and 3 bases from J; junction bases left unmatched: 5. The CDR3 has 14 residues. The CDR3 DNA reads TGTGCCAGTAGTCCGCCGGGACTAGAAGAGACCCAGTACTTC. This translates into CASSPPGLEETQYF.

This clonotype was detected many times. The chain has TRBV5-6 and TRBJ1-2; TRBD1 aligns across 8 bases. V lost 0 bases to trimming and J lost 7 bases; unmatched junction nucleotides: 2. The CDR3 length is 13 residues. CDR1 and CDR2 (germline): SGHDT, YYEEEE. DNA for the CDR3: TGTGCCAGCAGCTTGGCAGGGGGCGCTGGCTACACCTTC. Its translation: CASSLAGGAGYTF. Based on the CDR3 plus reference TRBV5-6 and TRBJ1-2, the full variable domain is DAGVTQSPTHLIKTRGQQVTLRCSPKSGHDTVSWYQQALGQGPQFIFQYYEEEERQRGNFPDRFSGHQFPNYSSELNVNALLLGDSALYLCASSLAGGAGYTFGSGTRLTVV.

This clonotype was picked up many times. The V and J genes are TRBV20-1 and TRBJ2-5, with 9 bases identical to TRBD2. The CDR3 spans 15 residues. V lost 4 bases and J lost 2; bases outside the gene matches: 8. Germline V CDR1 and CDR2: DFQATT, SNEGSKA (reference sequence). In nucleotides, the CDR3 is TGCAGTGCTACCAAGCGGGAGGATGGTCAAGAGACCCAGTACTTC. Protein product: CSATKREDGQETQYF.

The table lists this clonotype with a count of one. This could be a read error, since a much larger clone is one nucleotide away. The genes are TRBV10-3 and TRBJ1-5, with D uncertain. This CDR3 is 11 amino acids long. V was shortened by 3 bases and J by 12 bases, with 9 bases between the two germline ends. Germline CDR1 and CDR2: ENHRY and SYGVKD. The CDR3: CAISEGIVQHF. The DNA for the CDR3 is TGTGCCATCAGTGAAGGAATCGTCCAGCATTTT.

About this clonotype: A much larger clone differs by one base, so this may be a read error. The rearrangement uses TRBV6-1 and TRBJ1-5; the D gene is possibly TRBD1 (6 bases). Germline V gives CDR1 MNHNS, CDR2 SASEGT. Deletions cut 6 bases from V and 3 bases from J, with 18 bases between. This CDR3 spans 16 amino acids. The CDR3 reads CASSSGGRDSNQPQHF. CDR3 DNA: TGTGCCAGCAGCTCGGGGGGCCGGGACTCCAATCAGCCCCAGCATTTT.

Many counts were recorded for this clonotype. The CDR3 region is CASSLGGREMNTEAFF. The CDR3 DNA reads as TGTGCCAGCAGCTTAGGAGGCAGGGAAATGAACACTGAAGCTTTCTTT. The genes are TRBV7-6 and TRBJ1-1, with TRBD1 as a possible D gene (5 bases). The CDR3 is 16 amino acids. Trimming pared 1 base from V and 0 bases from J, leaving 12 bases between. CDR1 and CDR2 (germline): SGHVS, FNYEAQ. Filled out from reference TRBV7-6 and TRBJ1-1, the complete variable domain reads GAGVSQSPRYKVTKRGQDVALRCDPISGHVSLYWYRQALGQGPEFLTYFNYEAQQDKSGLPNDRFSAERPEGSISTLTIQRTEQRDSAMYRCASSLGGREMNTEAFFGQGTRLTVV.

The chain is built from TRBV28 and TRBJ1-1; D remains unclear. Looked up from germline, CDR1 is MDHEN and CDR2 is SYDVKM. Between the trimmed V and J ends, which lost 0 bases and 5 bases, there was a span of 10 bases. CDR3 size: 14 residues. In nucleotides, the CDR3 is TGTGCCAGCAGTTTATGGCGGGTAAAGACTGAAGCTTTCTTT. Its translation: CASSLWRVKTEAFF.

Ten or more counts support this clonotype. This rearrangement joins TRBV19 to TRBJ2-5; D might be TRBD2 (8 bases). V gave up 7 bases and J gave up 6 bases, with 21 bases separating them. Per germline, CDR1 LNHDA and CDR2 SQIVND (reference sequence). The CDR3 runs to 15 residues. The CDR3 spells CASTNGLAGGKTQYF. CDR3 nucleotides: TGTGCCAGTACCAATGGACTAGCAGGGGGAAAGACCCAGTACTTC.

This clonotype turned up a few times. This chain links TRBV29-1 with TRBJ2-7; perhaps TRBD1 as D (5 bases). The length of the CDR3 is 15 residues. V lost 1 base and J lost 2, with 15 bases in between. Germline V gene sequence: CDR1 SQVTM, CDR2 ANQGSEA. The CDR3 DNA sequence: TGCAGCGTTGAAGTTATGGCTCCAGGGCCCTACGAGCAGTACTTC. As protein: CSVEVMAPGPYEQYF.